This TCR beta chain appears in the sequencing data of a study of identical twins. The CDR3 extends over 14 amino acids. The junction had 4 bases not matched to a gene; V was cut back by 3 bases and J by 7 bases. CDR1 and CDR2 (germline): KGHDR, SFDVKD. This clonotype was seen repeatedly, ten times or more. TCRdb re-analysed the 5' RACE reads in MiXCR, keeping a single row per CDR3 protein. Of some 730,000 distinct CDR3 sequences listed, around a sixth are singletons. Another study also made use of these data, one on T cells expressing NK-cell markers. That paper states: The dominant NKG2C+ clonotypes represented about 1.0-7.5% of CD8+ T cells in six donors.

The gene calls are TRBV24-1 and TRBJ2-1; 8 bases map to TRBD2. The specimen sequenced was PBMCs. The TCR sequence derives from a woman younger than 30 in good health. This CDR3 reads CATSDSGGINEQFF. The DNA of the CDR3 is TGTGCCACCAGTGATAGCGGGGGCATAAATGAGCAGTTCTTC.